This T cell receptor beta chain is from a study of human T cells and chemical hapten exposure. Specified time point: pre-sensitization, week 0. Treatment meaning: therapeutic diphenylcyclopropenone sensitization with weekly scalp DPC. This clonotype was observed at least ten times. TCRdb independently ran MiXCR on the RACE reads; one entry per CDR3 protein. Of under 45,000 distinct CDR3 sequences in the sample, 8% to 11% are singletons; the top ten hold approximately 5.9%. The CDR3 sequence is 13 residues long. The germline V gene has CDR1 MDHEN and CDR2 SYDVKM. Trimming stripped 4 bases from V and 4 bases from J, with 9 bases between.

This receptor was obtained from a man between 25 and 39 years old with alopecia areata. Some clones in this sample may be carry-over from other donors' samples. This rearrangement joins TRBV28 to TRBJ2-3; D ambiguous. The starting material was whole blood, obtained in connection with sensitization to the hapten diphenylcyclopropenone (DPC). For the CDR3, the DNA is TGTGCCAGCAGTTCACATGGGGCAGATACGCAGTATTTT. It encodes CASSSHGADTQYF.